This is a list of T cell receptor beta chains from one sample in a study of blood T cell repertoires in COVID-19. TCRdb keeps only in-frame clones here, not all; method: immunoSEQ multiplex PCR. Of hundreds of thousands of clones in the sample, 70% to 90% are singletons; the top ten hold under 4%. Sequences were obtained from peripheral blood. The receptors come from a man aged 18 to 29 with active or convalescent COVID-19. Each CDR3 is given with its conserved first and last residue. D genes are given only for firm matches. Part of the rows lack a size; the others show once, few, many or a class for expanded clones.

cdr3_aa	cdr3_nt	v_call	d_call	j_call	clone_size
CASSEGQSYGYTF	TGTGCCAGCAGCGAAGGACAGTCTTATGGCTACACCTTC	TRBV28	.	TRBJ1-2	.
CASSFRDMNTEAFF	TGCGCCAGCAGCTTCAGGGACATGAACACTGAAGCTTTCTTT	TRBV5-1	.	TRBJ1-1	.
CASRAGTGAYGYTF	TGTGCCAGCAGGGCCGGGACAGGGGCCTATGGCTACACCTTC	TRBV2	TRBD1	TRBJ1-2	.
CASSQVPPDRRNNEQFF	TGCGCCAGCAGCCAAGTTCCGCCGGACAGGAGGAATAATGAGCAGTTCTTC	TRBV4-1	TRBD1	TRBJ2-1	once
CATSDPADLYTDTQYF	TGTGCCACCAGTGATCCGGCGGATCTTTATACAGATACGCAGTATTTT	TRBV24-1	.	TRBJ2-3	.
CASSYRMTTNEKLFF	TGTGCCAGTAGTTACAGGATGACAACTAATGAAAAACTGTTTTTT	TRBV19	.	TRBJ1-4	.
CASSLRTGGPGYTF	TGTGCCAGCAGTCTAAGGACAGGGGGACCTGGCTACACCTTC	TRBV6-5	TRBD1	TRBJ1-2	.
CASSAGLADYKYQETQYF	TGTGCCAGCAGCGCGGGACTAGCGGACTACAAGTACCAAGAGACCCAGTACTTC	TRBV7-6	TRBD2	TRBJ2-5	few
CASSHVRGDGYTF	TGCGCCAGCAGCCACGTCCGAGGAGATGGCTACACCTTC	TRBV4-3	.	TRBJ1-2	.
CASSQSAGVGQPQHF	TGTGCCAGCAGCCAAAGCGCCGGGGTAGGCCAGCCCCAGCATTTT	TRBV14	.	TRBJ1-5	.
CASSEIAGGYNEQFF	TGTGCCAGCTCCGAGATAGCGGGAGGGTACAATGAGCAGTTCTTC	TRBV25-1	TRBD2	TRBJ2-1	.
CASSFAGNQPQHF	TGTGCCAGCAGTTTTGCGGGGAATCAGCCCCAGCATTTT	TRBV27	.	TRBJ1-5	.
CASSLGLAGGRIGDTQYF	TGTGCCAGCAGTTTGGGACTAGCGGGAGGTCGAATTGGAGATACGCAGTATTTT	TRBV27	TRBD2	TRBJ2-3	few
CAWNGGAEAFF	TGTGCCTGGAACGGGGGGGCTGAAGCTTTCTTT	TRBV30	.	TRBJ1-1	.
CARTGYTDTQYF	TGCGCCAGGACAGGTTACACAGATACGCAGTATTTT	TRBV4-1	.	TRBJ2-3	many
CASSPRLSDRGGETQYF	TGTGCCAGCTCACCACGTTTATCGGACAGGGGTGGCGAGACCCAGTACTTC	TRBV18	TRBD1	TRBJ2-5	.
CSGGGGSNTGELFF	TGCAGCGGGGGTGGGGGCTCGAACACCGGGGAGCTGTTTTTT	TRBV29-1	.	TRBJ2-2	.
CASSPLPDMNTEAFF	TGTGCCAGCAGCCCGCTTCCGGACATGAACACTGAAGCTTTCTTT	TRBV11-2	.	TRBJ1-1	.
CASSTPGHLNYGYTF	TGTGCCAGCAGTACCCCGGGACACCTCAACTATGGCTACACCTTC	TRBV28	.	TRBJ1-2	.
CATSRGLGDRAGSPLHF	TGTGCCACCAGCAGAGGACTGGGGGACAGGGCAGGATCACCCCTCCACTTT	TRBV15	TRBD1	TRBJ1-6	once
CASSTPDRHSGANVLTF	TGTGCCAGCAGCACTCCTGACAGGCACTCTGGGGCCAACGTCCTGACTTTC	TRBV14	.	TRBJ2-6	.
CASSILGQKNSPLHF	TGTGCCAGCAGCATTTTGGGACAGAAAAATTCACCCCTCCACTTT	TRBV7-2	TRBD1	TRBJ1-6	.
CASSPGGGEKLFF	TGTGCCAGCAGCCCAGGAGGCGGTGAAAAACTGTTTTTT	TRBV14	.	TRBJ1-4	.
CASSTGLVLDEQFF	TGTGCCAGCAGTACGGGACTAGTATTGGATGAGCAGTTCTTC	TRBV6-5	TRBD2	TRBJ2-1	.
CASSLTAAGTGELFF	TGTGCCAGCAGCTTAACAGCCGCGGGCACCGGGGAGCTGTTTTTT	TRBV7-3	.	TRBJ2-2	.